This T cell receptor beta chain was obtained from a study of T cell repertoires in cytomegalovirus infection. CDR1 and CDR2 from the germline V gene are MNHEY and SMNVEV (reference sequence). The V gene end was trimmed by 6 bases and the J gene end by 6 bases; junction bases not matched to a gene: 5. The CDR3 contains 14 residues. TCRdb reanalysed the reads using MiXCR and keeps one entry per CDR3 protein. The table includes about 330,000 distinct CDR3 sequences, about 35% detected once. Turning to this clonotype: Antigen unknown.

This receptor was identified in a human donor in good health (CMV status not recorded). Some clones in this sample may be carry-over from other donors' samples. Sequencing used cultured PBMCs, obtained from culture after CMV antigen stimulation. This sequence joins TRBV27 and TRBJ2-1; TRBD1 matches at 10 bases. CDR3 coding DNA: TGTGCCAGCAGCCGGGACAGGGGACGCAATGAGCAGTTCTTC. Translation gives CASSRDRGRNEQFF.